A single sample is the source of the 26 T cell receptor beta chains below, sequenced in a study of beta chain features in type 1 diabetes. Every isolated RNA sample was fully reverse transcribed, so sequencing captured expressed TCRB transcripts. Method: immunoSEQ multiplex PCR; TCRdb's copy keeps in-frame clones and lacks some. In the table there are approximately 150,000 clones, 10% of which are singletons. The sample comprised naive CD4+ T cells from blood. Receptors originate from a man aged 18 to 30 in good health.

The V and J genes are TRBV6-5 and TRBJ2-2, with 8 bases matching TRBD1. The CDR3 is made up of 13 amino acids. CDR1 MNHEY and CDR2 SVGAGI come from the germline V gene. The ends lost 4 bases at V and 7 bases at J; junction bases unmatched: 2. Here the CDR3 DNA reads TGTGCCAGCAGTTGGACAGGGAACGGGGAGCTGTTTTTT. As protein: CASSWTGNGELFF.

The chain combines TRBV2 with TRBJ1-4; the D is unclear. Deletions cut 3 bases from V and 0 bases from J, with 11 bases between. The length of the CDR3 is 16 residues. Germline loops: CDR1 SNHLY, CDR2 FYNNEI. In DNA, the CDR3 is TGTGCCAGCAGTGAGGCAGGCGCCCCAACTAATGAAAAACTGTTTTTT. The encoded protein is CASSEAGAPTNEKLFF. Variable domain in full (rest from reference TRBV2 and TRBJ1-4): EPEVTQTPSHQVTQMGQEVILRCVPISNHLYFYWYRQILGQKVEFLVSFYNNEISEKSEIFDDQFSVERPDGSNFTLKIRSTKLEDSAMYFCASSEAGAPTNEKLFFGSGTQLSVL.

The CDR3 DNA sequence: TGTGCCAGCAGCTCCCCGGGGGGGCGAAATACGCAGTATTTT. Translated: CASSSPGGRNTQYF. The chain combines TRBV7-3 with TRBJ2-3; 8 nucleotides line up with TRBD2. The V segment lost 4 bases and the J segment 7 bases; nucleotides outside the gene matches: 7. Germline V gene data show CDR1 as SGHTA and CDR2 as FQGTGA. The CDR3 spans 14 residues.

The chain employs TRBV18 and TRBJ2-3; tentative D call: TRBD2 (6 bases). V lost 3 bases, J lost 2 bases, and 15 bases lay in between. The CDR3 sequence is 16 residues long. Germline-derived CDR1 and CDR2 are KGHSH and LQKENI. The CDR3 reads CASSPSGTRNTDTQYF. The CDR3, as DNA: TGTGCCAGCTCACCCTCCGGGACTCGGAACACAGATACGCAGTATTTT. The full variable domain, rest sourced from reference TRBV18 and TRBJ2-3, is NAGVMQNPRHLVRRRGQEARLRCSPMKGHSHVYWYRQLPEEGLKFMVYLQKENIIDESGMPKERFSAEFPKEGPSILRIQQVVRGDSAAYFCASSPSGTRNTDTQYFGPGTRLTVL.

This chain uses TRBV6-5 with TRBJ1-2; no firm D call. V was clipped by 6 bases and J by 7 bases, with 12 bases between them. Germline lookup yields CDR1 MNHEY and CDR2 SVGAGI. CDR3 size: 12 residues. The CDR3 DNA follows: TGTGCCAGCAGCCGACAAGGGAGTGGCTACACCTTC. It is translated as CASSRQGSGYTF.

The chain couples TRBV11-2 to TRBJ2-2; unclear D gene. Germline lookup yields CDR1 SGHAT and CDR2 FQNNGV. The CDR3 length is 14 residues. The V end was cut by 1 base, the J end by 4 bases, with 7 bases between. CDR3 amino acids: CASSLVSATGELFF. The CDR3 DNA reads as TGTGCCAGCAGCTTAGTTAGTGCCACCGGGGAGCTGTTTTTT.

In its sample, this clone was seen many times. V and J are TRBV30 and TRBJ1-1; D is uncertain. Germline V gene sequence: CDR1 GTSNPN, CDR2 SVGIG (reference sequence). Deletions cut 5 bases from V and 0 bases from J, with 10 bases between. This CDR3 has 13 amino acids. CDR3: CAWGGQLNTEAFF. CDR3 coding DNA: TGTGCCTGGGGAGGTCAGTTGAACACTGAAGCTTTCTTT.

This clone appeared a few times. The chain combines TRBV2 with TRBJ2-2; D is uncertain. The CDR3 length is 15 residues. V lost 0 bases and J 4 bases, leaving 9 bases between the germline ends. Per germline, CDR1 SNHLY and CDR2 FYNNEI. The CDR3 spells CASSEAIRLTGELFF. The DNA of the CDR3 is TGTGCCAGCAGTGAAGCTATTAGACTCACCGGGGAGCTGTTTTTT.

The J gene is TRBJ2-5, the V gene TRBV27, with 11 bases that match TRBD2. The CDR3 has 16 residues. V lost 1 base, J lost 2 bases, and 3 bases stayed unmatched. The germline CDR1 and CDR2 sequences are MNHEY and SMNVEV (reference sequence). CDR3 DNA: TGTGCCAGCAGTTTATATCTAGCGGGGGGACAAGAGACCCAGTACTTC. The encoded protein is CASSLYLAGGQETQYF.

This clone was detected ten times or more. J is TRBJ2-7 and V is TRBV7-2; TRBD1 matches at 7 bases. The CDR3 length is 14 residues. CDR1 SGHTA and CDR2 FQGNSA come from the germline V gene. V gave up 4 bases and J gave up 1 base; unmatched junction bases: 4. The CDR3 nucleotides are TGTGCCAGCAGCTCCCAGACAGGGTCCTACGAGCAGTACTTC. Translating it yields CASSSQTGSYEQYF.

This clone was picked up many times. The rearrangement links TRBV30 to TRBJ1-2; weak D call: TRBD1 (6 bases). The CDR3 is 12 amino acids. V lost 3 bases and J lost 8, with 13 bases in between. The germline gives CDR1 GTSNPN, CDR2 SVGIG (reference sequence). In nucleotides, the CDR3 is TGTGCCTGGAGCCACAGGGATGAGGGCTACACCTTC. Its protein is CAWSHRDEGYTF.

The CDR3 DNA is TGCAGCGTTGAAGATCAGGGGGCGCGTGGCTACACCTTC. Translated, it gives CSVEDQGARGYTF. The rearrangement joins TRBV29-1 to TRBJ1-2; 8 bases fit TRBD1. Germline V CDR1 and CDR2: SQVTM, ANQGSEA. Germline trimming cut 0 bases from V and 7 bases from J; bases unmatched to any gene: 4. This CDR3 is built from 13 residues.

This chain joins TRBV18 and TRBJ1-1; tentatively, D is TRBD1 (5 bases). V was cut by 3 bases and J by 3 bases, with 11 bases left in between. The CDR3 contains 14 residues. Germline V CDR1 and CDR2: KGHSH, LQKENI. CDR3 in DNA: TGTGCCAGCTCACCCGCGGGACGGGACACTGAAGCTTTCTTT. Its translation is CASSPAGRDTEAFF.

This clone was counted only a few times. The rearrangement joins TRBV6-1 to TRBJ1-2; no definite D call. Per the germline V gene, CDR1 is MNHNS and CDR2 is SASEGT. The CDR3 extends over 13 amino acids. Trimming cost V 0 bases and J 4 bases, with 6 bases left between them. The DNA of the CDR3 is TGTGCCAGCAGTGAAGCGCTGAGCTATGGCTACACCTTC. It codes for CASSEALSYGYTF.

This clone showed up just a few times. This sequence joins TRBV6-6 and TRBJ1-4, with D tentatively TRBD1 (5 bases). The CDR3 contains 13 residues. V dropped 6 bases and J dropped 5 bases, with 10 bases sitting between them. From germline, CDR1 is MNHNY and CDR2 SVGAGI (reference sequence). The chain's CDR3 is CASSRQINEKLFF. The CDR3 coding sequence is TGTGCCAGCAGCCGACAGATAAATGAAAAACTGTTTTTT.

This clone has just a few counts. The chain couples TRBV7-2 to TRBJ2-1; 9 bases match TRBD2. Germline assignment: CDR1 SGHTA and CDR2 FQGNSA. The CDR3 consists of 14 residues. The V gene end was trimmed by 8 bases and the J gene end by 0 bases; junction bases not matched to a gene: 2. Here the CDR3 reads CASSTSGSYNEQFF. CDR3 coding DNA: TGTGCCAGCTCGACTAGCGGCTCCTACAATGAGCAGTTCTTC.

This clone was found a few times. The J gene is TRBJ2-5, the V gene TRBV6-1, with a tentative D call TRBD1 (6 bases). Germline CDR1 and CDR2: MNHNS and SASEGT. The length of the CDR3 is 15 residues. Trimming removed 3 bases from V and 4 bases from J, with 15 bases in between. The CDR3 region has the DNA TGTGCCAGCAGTGACGCTACAGGGTCGGGAGAGACCCAGTACTTC. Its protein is CASSDATGSGETQYF.

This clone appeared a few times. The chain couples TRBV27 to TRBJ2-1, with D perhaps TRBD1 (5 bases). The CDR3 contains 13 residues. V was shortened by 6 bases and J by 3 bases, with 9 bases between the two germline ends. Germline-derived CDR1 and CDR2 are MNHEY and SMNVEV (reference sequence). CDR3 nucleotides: TGTGCCAGCAGGGGGCTTTTCTACAATGAGCAGTTCTTC. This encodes CASRGLFYNEQFF.

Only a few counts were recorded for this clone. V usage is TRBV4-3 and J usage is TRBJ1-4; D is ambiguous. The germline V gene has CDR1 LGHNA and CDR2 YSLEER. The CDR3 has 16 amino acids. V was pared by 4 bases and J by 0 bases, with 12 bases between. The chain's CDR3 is CASSRFSGATNEKLFF. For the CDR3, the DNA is TGCGCCAGCAGCCGATTTTCGGGAGCAACTAATGAAAAACTGTTTTTT.

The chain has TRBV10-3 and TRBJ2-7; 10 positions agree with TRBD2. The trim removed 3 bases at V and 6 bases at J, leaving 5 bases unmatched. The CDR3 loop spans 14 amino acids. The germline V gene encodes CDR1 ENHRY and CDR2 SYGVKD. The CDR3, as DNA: TGTGCCATCAGTGATCTCACTAGCGGGGTCGAGCAGTACTTC. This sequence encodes CAISDLTSGVEQYF.

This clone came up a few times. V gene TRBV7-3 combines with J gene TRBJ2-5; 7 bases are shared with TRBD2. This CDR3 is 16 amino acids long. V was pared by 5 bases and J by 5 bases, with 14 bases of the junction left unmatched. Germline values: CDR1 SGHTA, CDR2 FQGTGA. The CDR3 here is CASSPFFGGNGETQYF. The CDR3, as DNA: TGTGCCAGCAGCCCGTTTTTCGGGGGGAACGGTGAGACCCAGTACTTC. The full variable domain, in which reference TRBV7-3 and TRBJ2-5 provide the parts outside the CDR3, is GAGVSQTPSNKVTEKGKYVELRCDPISGHTALYWYRQSLGQGPEFLIYFQGTGAADDSGLPNDRFFAVRPEGSVSTLKIQRTERGDSAVYLCASSPFFGGNGETQYFGPGTRLLVL.

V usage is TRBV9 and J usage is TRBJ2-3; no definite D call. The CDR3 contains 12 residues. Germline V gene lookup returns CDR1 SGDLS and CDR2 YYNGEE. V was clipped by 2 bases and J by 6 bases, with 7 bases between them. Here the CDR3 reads CASSVQRDTQYF. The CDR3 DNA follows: TGTGCCAGCAGCGTCCAACGGGATACGCAGTATTTT.

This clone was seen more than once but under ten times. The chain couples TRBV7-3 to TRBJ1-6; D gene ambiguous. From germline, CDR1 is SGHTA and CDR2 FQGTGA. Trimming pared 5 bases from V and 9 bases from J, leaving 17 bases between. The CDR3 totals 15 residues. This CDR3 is CASSPSVAAGSPLHF. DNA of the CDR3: TGTGCCAGCAGCCCCTCCGTGGCTGCGGGTTCACCCCTCCACTTT.

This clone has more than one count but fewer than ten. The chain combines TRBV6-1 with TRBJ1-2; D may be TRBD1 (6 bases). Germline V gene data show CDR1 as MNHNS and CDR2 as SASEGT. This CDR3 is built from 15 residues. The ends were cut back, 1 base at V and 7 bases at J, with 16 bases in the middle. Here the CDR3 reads CASSEGKWGRSGYTF. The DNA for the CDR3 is TGTGCCAGCAGTGAAGGGAAATGGGGGCGGAGTGGCTACACCTTC.

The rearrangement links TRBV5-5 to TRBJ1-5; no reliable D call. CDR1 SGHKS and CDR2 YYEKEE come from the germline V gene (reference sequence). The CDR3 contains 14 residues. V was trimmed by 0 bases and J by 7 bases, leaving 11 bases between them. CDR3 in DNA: TGTGCCAGCAGCTTGGGACAACAAGGCCAGCCCCAGCATTTT. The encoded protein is CASSLGQQGQPQHF.

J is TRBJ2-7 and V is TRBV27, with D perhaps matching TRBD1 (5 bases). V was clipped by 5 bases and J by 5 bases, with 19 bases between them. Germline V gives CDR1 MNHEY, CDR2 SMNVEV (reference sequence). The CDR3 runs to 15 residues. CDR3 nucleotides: TGTGCCAGCAGTGGGGCAGGGTTGGGGTGGCACGAGCAGTACTTC. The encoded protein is CASSGAGLGWHEQYF.